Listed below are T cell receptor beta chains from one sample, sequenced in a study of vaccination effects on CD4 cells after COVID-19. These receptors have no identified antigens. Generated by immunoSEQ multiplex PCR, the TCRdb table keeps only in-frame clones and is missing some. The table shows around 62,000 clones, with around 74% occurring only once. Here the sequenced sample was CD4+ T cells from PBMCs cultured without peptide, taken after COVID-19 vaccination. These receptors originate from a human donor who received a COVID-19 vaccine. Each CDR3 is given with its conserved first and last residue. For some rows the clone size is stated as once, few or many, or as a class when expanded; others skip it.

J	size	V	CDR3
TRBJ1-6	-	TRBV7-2	CASSPWTGRDSPLHF
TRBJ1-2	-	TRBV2	CASSQLHPGTGDGYTF
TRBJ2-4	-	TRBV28	CASSYRRLSSGVVHVKNIQYF
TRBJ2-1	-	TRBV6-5	CASIQQGGGLNEQFF
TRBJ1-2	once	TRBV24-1	CATSPSGDYGYTF
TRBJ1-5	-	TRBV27	CASSLSKGQGARNQPQHF
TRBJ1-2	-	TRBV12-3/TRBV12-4	CASSFPQQGDYTF
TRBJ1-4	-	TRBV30	CAWRYRGQVANEKLFF
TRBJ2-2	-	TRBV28	CASSLIGGFAGELFF
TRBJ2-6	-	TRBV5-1	CASSLAGNTGANVLTF
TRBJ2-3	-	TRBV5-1	CASSLIQGKDTQYF
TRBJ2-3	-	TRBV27	CASSLVLADTQYF
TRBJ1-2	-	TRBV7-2	CASSLEGSTNYGYTF
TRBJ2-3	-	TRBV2	CASRRDTSTDTQYF
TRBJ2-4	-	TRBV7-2	CASSFGEAKNIQYF
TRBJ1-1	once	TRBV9	CASSVGGGFGTEAFF
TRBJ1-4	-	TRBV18	CASSPASRHNEKLFF
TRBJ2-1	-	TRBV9	CASSLDLTSLEQFF
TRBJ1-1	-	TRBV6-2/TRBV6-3	CASSLHTDTEAFF
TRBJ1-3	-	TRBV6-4	CASSDPPRTGGKSGNTIYF
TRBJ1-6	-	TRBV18	CASSPGQGEIGSPLHF
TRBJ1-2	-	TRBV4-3	CASSQVGGKSYGYTF
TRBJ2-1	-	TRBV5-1	CASSLVARNEQFF
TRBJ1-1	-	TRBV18	CASSPSRGQLNTEAFF
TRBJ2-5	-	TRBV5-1	CASSVAMGPNQETQYF
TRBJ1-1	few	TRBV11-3	CASSPQGGTEAFF
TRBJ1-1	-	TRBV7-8	CASSLDVNTEAFF
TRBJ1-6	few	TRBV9	CASSVLGQDSPLHF
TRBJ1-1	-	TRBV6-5	CASRKGETEAFF
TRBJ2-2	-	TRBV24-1	CATSDSEGRGRWTGELFF
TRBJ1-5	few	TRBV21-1	CASSKQKSDRVYQPQHF
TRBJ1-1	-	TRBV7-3	CASSPAGEGTEAFF
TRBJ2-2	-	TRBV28	CASSKGGGPNGELFF
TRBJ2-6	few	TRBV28	CASSFGGKGRGANVLTF
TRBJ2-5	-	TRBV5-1	CASSFGTVLQETQYF
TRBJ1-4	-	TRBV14	CASSPGKGGEKLFF
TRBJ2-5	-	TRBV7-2	CASRPQYGALGTQYF
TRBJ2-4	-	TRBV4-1	CASSRGGLVLAKNIQYF
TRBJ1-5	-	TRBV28	CASSLWGERQPQHF
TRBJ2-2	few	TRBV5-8	CASSLRRLNTGELFF
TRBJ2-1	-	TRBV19	CASSIEGKRNEQFF
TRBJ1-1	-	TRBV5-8	CASSTGTEPGGMNTEAFF
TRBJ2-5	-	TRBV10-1	CASSEWTGWETQYF
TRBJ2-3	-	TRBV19	CASSKRRLAAGVTDTQYF